The 6 T cell receptor beta chains below come from one sample, sequenced in a study of blood T cell repertoires in COVID-19. Libraries were prepared by immunoSEQ multiplex PCR; TCRdb keeps only in-frame clonotypes and omits some of them. The sample comprises fewer than 350,000 clones, 88% of which are singletons, and 1.5% to 2% rests with the top ten. The sample consisted of peripheral blood. The receptors were gathered from a woman aged 25 to 39 with COVID-19, enrolled during active disease.

The J gene is TRBJ2-1, the V gene TRBV27; possible D gene TRBD2, 5 bases. CDR1 and CDR2 from the germline V gene are MNHEY and SMNVEV (reference sequence). This CDR3 region has 15 residues. Trimming took 5 bases from V and 2 from J, leaving 13 bases between them. DNA for the CDR3: TGTGCCAGCAGTCCCCGGGAAGGTCCCTACAATGAGCAGTTCTTC. It yields the protein CASSPREGPYNEQFF.

This rearrangement joins TRBV6-1 to TRBJ1-1, with D maybe TRBD1 (5 bases). Germline CDR1 MNHNS, CDR2 SASEGT. CDR3 length equals 17 residues. The V and J ends lost 4 bases and 0 bases respectively, with 18 bases between them. The CDR3 spells CASSAGGILPMNTEAFF. The CDR3 DNA follows: TGTGCCAGCAGTGCGGGGGGGATCCTGCCTATGAACACTGAAGCTTTCTTT.

The rearrangement joins TRBV21-1 to TRBJ1-3; no check of the table's D call, TRBD1, against the DNA was made. TRBV21-1 is a known pseudogene. The CDR3 loop spans 18 amino acids. The CDR3 DNA follows: TGTGCCAGCAGCTACTCCGGACAGGCCCCTACCTCTGGAAACACCATATATTTT. Translating it yields CASSYSGQAPTSGNTIYF.

This rearrangement joins TRBV28 to TRBJ2-2, with 7 bases fitting TRBD1. This CDR3 has 15 residues. Germline-derived CDR1 and CDR2 are MDHEN and SYDVKM. V gave up 8 bases and J gave up 2 bases; unmatched junction bases: 8. This chain's CDR3 is CASAPGQTNTGELFF. The CDR3 region has the DNA TGTGCCAGCGCACCGGGACAGACCAACACCGGGGAGCTGTTTTTT. The variable domain in full, with the rest retrieved from reference TRBV28 and TRBJ2-2, is DVKVTQSSRYLVKRTGEKVFLECVQDMDHENMFWYRQDPGLGLRLIYFSYDVKMKEKGDIPEGYSVSREKKERFSLILESASTNQTSMYLCASAPGQTNTGELFFGEGSRLTVL.

This clone was detected once. The V gene is TRBV9, the J gene TRBJ1-2, with D tentatively TRBD1 (6 bases). This CDR3 has 13 residues. The V end was cut by 1 base, the J end by 6 bases, with 10 bases between. The germline gives CDR1 SGDLS, CDR2 YYNGEE. Here the CDR3 DNA reads TGTGCCAGCAGCGTAAACAGGGCAGATGGCTACACCTTC. Translating it yields CASSVNRADGYTF.

The rearrangement uses TRBV2 and TRBJ1-6; D not certain. From germline, CDR1 is SNHLY and CDR2 FYNNEI. Deletions cut 1 base from V and 8 bases from J, with 12 bases between. The CDR3 sequence is 15 residues long. CDR3 nucleotides: TGTGCCAGCAGTGAAGATCACACTCAGGATTCACCCCTCCACTTT. Protein product: CASSEDHTQDSPLHF. Complete variable domain (other parts from reference TRBV2 and TRBJ1-6): EPEVTQTPSHQVTQMGQEVILRCVPISNHLYFYWYRQILGQKVEFLVSFYNNEISEKSEIFDDQFSVERPDGSNFTLKIRSTKLEDSAMYFCASSEDHTQDSPLHFGNGTRLTVT.